This record looks at one TCR beta chain sequence and its context. The antigen remains undetermined. Trimming stripped 4 bases from V and 3 bases from J, with 16 bases between. From germline, CDR1 is SGHTS and CDR2 YDEGEE. The CDR3 is 16 amino acids. The data were obtained in a study of cytomegalovirus exposure and HLA in healthy donors. General observations from the study: First-cohort TCR clusters tended to co-occur in the roughly 130 validation repertoires, a later analysis found.

Data came from immunoSEQ multiplex PCR; TCRdb stores just in-frame clones and leaves some out. The sample shows more than 50,000 clones, 90% to 95% of them seen only once. The validation cohort, a group of 120 subjects, included the donors and was separate from the roughly 670-subject first cohort. The chain couples TRBV5-8 to TRBJ1-4, with D unclear. Sequencing was done on a sample of PBMCs. The TCR originated in a woman aged 30 to 39 in good health and CMV-seronegative. This CDR3 is CASSPAYSPPNEKLFF. CDR3 DNA: TGTGCCAGCAGCCCAGCCTACAGTCCCCCTAATGAAAAACTGTTTTTT.